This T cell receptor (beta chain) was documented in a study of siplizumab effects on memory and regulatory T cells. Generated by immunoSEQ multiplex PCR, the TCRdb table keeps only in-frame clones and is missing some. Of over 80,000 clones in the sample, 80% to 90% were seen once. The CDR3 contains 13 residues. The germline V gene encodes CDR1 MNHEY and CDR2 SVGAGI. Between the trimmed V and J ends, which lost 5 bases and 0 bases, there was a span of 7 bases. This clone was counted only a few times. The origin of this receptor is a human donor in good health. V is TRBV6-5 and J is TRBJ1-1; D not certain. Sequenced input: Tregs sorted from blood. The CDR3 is CASSPRVNTEAFF. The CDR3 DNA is TGTGCCAGCAGTCCGAGGGTGAACACTGAAGCTTTCTTT.